This entry is about one T cell receptor (beta chain). These data are taken from a study of OX40 agonist ivuxolimab in advanced cancers. Study details: Ivuxolimab, an antibody that agonizes OX40 (CD134), was administered to the patients.

The method was immunoSEQ multiplex PCR; TCRdb's version includes in-frame clones alone and lacks a portion of them. The sample shows about 84,000 clones, more than 75% of them seen only once. The CDR3 runs 19 residues. V lost 2 bases and J lost 0; bases outside the gene matches: 13. Germline V gene lookup returns CDR1 SGHVS and CDR2 FQNEAQ. The chain combines TRBV7-8 with TRBJ1-5; 7 nucleotides line up with TRBD1. The input for sequencing was CD4+ or CD8+ T cells sorted from blood, taken in a trial of the OX40 agonist ivuxolimab. The sequence was collected from an adult with an advanced solid tumor such as melanoma, head and neck, liver or kidney cancer. The CDR3 nucleotides are TGTGCCAGCAGCTTAACCAGCGGGACAGCGGAATATAGCAATCAGCCCCAGCATTTT. Translation gives CASSLTSGTAEYSNQPQHF. The full variable domain, its missing parts supplied by reference TRBV7-8 and TRBJ1-5, is GAGVSQSPRYKVAKRGQDVALRCDPISGHVSLFWYQQALGQGPEFLTYFQNEAQLDKSGLPSDRFFAERPEGSVSTLKIQRTQQEDSAVYLCASSLTSGTAEYSNQPQHFGDGTRLSIL.